The 26 T cell receptor beta chains below were found in one sample sequenced in a study of T cell clonality in common variable immunodeficiency. Repertoires were generated with immunoSEQ multiplex PCR, while TCRdb's copy carries only in-frame clones and drops some. There are about 52,000 clones in the sample, none observed a single time. Sequenced input: peripheral blood mononuclear cells. The receptors here all came from a person between 18 and 70 years old in good health.

This clone was picked up many times. The CDR3 end is not reached by the read, which stops 3 residues before it; the germline J gene fills it in. V is TRBV19 and J is TRBJ2-7, with 10 bases fitting TRBD1. This CDR3 has 14 amino acids. Looked up from germline, CDR1 is LNHDA and CDR2 is SQIVND (reference sequence). With 5 bases clipped from V and 3 bases from J, the junction kept 4 bases outside the gene matches. The CDR3 DNA, read in part, is TGTGCCAGTAGTCCAGGACAGGGGGGCTACGAG. It specifies CASSPGQGGYE. The entire CDR3 sequence reads CASSPGQGGYEQYF.

As to this clone: The CDR3 goes on 3 residues after the read ends, and that part is filled in from the germline J gene. This rearrangement joins TRBV7-9 to TRBJ2-1; D unresolved. Trimming took off 0 bases at V and 6 bases at J, with 6 bases between the two ends. The CDR3 consists of 13 residues. CDR1 SEHNR and CDR2 FQNEAQ come from the germline V gene (reference sequence). CDR3 DNA (partial): TGTGCCAGCAGCTTAGCGGGCTTCAATGAG. Residues: CASSLAGFNE. The full CDR3 is CASSLAGFNEQFF. Full variable domain (rest looked up from reference TRBV7-9 and TRBJ2-1): DTGVSQNPRHKITKRGQNVTFRCDPISEHNRLYWYRQTLGQGPEFLTYFQNEAQLEKSRLLSDRFSAERPKGSFSTLEIQRTEQGDSAMYLCASSLAGFNEQFFGPGTRLTVL.

With respect to this clone: The read finishes 3 residues shy of the CDR3 end, and the germline J gene is used to complete it. This chain connects TRBV18 to TRBJ1-5; 10 bases are shared with TRBD1. Germline CDR1 reads KGHSH; CDR2 reads LQKENI. The CDR3 contains 17 residues. After removal of 2 bases from V and 8 bases from J, the junction contained 12 bases not matched to a gene. The CDR3 here is CASSPTRQGAVSEPQHF. Incomplete CDR3 DNA: TGTGCCAGCTCACCAACTCGACAGGGGGCGGTTTCGGAGCCC.

This clone was seen a handful of times. The CDR3 goes on 3 residues after the read ends, and that part is filled in from the germline J gene. The chain links TRBV18 to TRBJ2-7, with a tentative D call TRBD1 (7 bases). Germline CDR1 and CDR2: KGHSH and LQKENI. The CDR3 length is 16 residues. V was pared by 6 bases and J by 4 bases, with 22 bases between. CDR3 loop: CASSSSRQGGRYEQYF. Partial CDR3 DNA: TGTGCCAGCTCGTCAAGTCGACAGGGAGGACGGTACGAG.

This clone was seen a handful of times. The covered CDR3 bases are TGTGCCAGCTCGTCGTCCGGGTCCAAAAACATT. Translating it yields CASSSSGSKNI. The whole CDR3 reads CASSSSGSKNIQYF. This chain uses TRBV7-9 with TRBJ2-4; D remains unclear. From the germline J gene comes the end of the CDR3, since the read stops 3 residues before it. V was cut by 8 bases and J by 2 bases, with 13 bases left in between. The CDR3 sequence is 14 residues long. Per germline, CDR1 SEHNR and CDR2 FQNEAQ (reference sequence).

Many counts were recorded for this clone. The CDR3 end falls 3 residues outside the read, so it is completed with the germline J gene. The chain employs TRBV19 and TRBJ1-4, with D maybe TRBD1 (6 bases). Trimming removed 11 bases at V and 7 bases at J, with 17 bases between. The CDR3 has 13 residues. Germline V gene lookup returns CDR1 LNHDA and CDR2 SQIVND (reference sequence). Partial CDR3 DNA: TGTGCCCATAGCGGGGGGCCCGGTGAAAAA. Translated, it gives CAHSGGPGEK. The whole CDR3 protein is CAHSGGPGEKLFF.

This clone showed up many times. The CDR3 end lies 3 residues beyond the end of the read and is filled in from the germline J gene. This chain uses TRBV20-1 with TRBJ1-4; 10 nucleotides agree with TRBD1. The CDR3 length is 14 residues. Germline V lookup: CDR1 DFQATT, CDR2 SNEGSKA (reference sequence). Trimming cost V 3 bases and J 4 bases; bases outside gene matches: 2. Incomplete CDR3 DNA: TGCAGTGCTAGGGGACAGGGGAGTAATGAAAAA. Translation gives CSARGQGSNEK. The whole CDR3 region reads CSARGQGSNEKLFF.

This clone was counted ten times or more. Sequencing ends 3 residues short of the CDR3 end; the germline J gene provides the rest. The chain is built from TRBV29-1 and TRBJ2-1; 9 bases line up with TRBD2. Germline assignment: CDR1 SQVTM and CDR2 ANQGSEA. There are 14 residues in the CDR3. The junction had 7 bases not matched to a gene; V was cut back by 3 bases and J by 7 bases. The CDR3 is CSVDPGGRDNEQFF. The covered CDR3 bases are TGCAGCGTTGATCCCGGCGGGAGGGATAATGAG.

This clone came up many times. The read ends 3 residues shy of where the CDR3 ends; the end is completed using the germline J gene. The J gene is TRBJ1-1, the V gene TRBV19; 9 bases align to TRBD1. Germline assignment: CDR1 LNHDA and CDR2 SQIVND (reference sequence). There are 13 residues in the CDR3. The V gene end was trimmed by 8 bases and the J gene end by 5 bases; junction bases not matched to a gene: 6. CDR3 sequence: CASGSTGGTEAFF. The DNA read from the CDR3 is TGTGCCAGTGGATCGACAGGGGGAACTGAA.

There are many counts of this clone. The CDR3 sequence is CSARDSRGGYEQYF. CDR3 DNA, as far as it was read: TGCAGTGCTAGAGACTCCAGGGGTGGGTACGAG. The chain is built from TRBV20-1 and TRBJ2-7, with D maybe TRBD1 (6 bases). With the read ending 3 residues before the CDR3 end, the germline J gene is used to fill in that end. This CDR3 has 14 amino acids. Germline CDR1 DFQATT, CDR2 SNEGSKA (reference sequence). Trimming stripped 0 bases from V and 4 bases from J, with 13 bases between.

As regards this clone: The read ends 3 residues shy of where the CDR3 ends; the end is completed using the germline J gene. The rearrangement links TRBV7-6 to TRBJ2-1; 7 bases map to TRBD1. J was trimmed by 8 bases and V by 5 bases; bases with no gene match: 12. Germline V gene data show CDR1 as SGHVS and CDR2 as FNYEAQ. CDR3 length: 15 amino acids. The CDR3 region is CASSLSAGTDDEQFF. Partial CDR3 DNA: TGTGCCAGCAGCCTTTCCGCCGGGACAGACGATGAG.

This clone was counted ten times or more. Coverage ceases 3 residues before the CDR3 finishes, and the germline J gene fills in the end. This chain uses TRBV7-8 with TRBJ2-1; D perhaps matches TRBD1 (5 bases). V dropped 7 bases and J dropped 9 bases, with 22 bases sitting between them. Germline V gene data show CDR1 as SGHVS and CDR2 as FQNEAQ. The CDR3 is 15 residues long. CDR3 DNA, as far as it was read: TGTGCCAGCACCAAATCGCAGGGCCCTACGAGTGAG. Protein product: CASTKSQGPTSE. In full, the CDR3 reads CASTKSQGPTSEQFF.

This clone was seen at least ten times. The read ends 3 residues shy of where the CDR3 ends; the end is completed using the germline J gene. The rearrangement joins TRBV7-8 to TRBJ2-1, with 11 bases aligning to TRBD2. V lost 5 bases to trimming and J lost 3 bases; unmatched junction nucleotides: 9. The CDR3 length is 17 residues. Germline V lookup: CDR1 SGHVS, CDR2 FQNEAQ. The CDR3 spells CASSGGRLAGIYNEQFF. The CDR3 DNA, read in part, is TGTGCCAGCAGCGGAGGGAGACTAGCGGGAATCTACAATGAG.

This clone was seen at least ten times. The read finishes 3 residues shy of the CDR3 end, and the germline J gene is used to complete it. The chain uses TRBV29-1 and TRBJ2-5, with 7 nucleotides matching TRBD1. The V and J ends lost 6 bases and 7 bases, in that order; junction bases with no gene match: 8. From germline, CDR1 is SQVTM and CDR2 ANQGSEA. The CDR3 length is 12 residues. CDR3 DNA, as far as it was read: TGCAGCGTCGGGACAGCCCTCAGGACC. Translation: CSVGTALRT. The entire CDR3 protein reads CSVGTALRTQYF.

This clone was found many times. Incomplete CDR3 DNA: TGCGCCAGCAGCCCACGGGACAGGGGGCTTTCTGGAAACACC. Residues: CASSPRDRGLSGNT. In full, the CDR3 is CASSPRDRGLSGNTIYF. The chain joins TRBV5-1 to TRBJ1-3; 12 positions match TRBD1. The missing CDR3 end, 3 residues past where the read stops, is filled in from the germline J gene. CDR1 is SGHRS, CDR2 YFSETQ, per germline. V was clipped by 4 bases and J by 1 base; unmatched bases: 6. The CDR3 consists of 17 residues.

This clone was recorded at least ten times. The missing CDR3 end, 3 residues past where the read stops, is filled in from the germline J gene. The chain has TRBV2 and TRBJ2-2, with D uncertain. V lost 6 bases and J lost 1, with 12 bases in between. The germline V gene encodes CDR1 SNHLY and CDR2 FYNNEI. The CDR3 runs 15 residues. CDR3 DNA, as far as it was read: TGTGCCAGCAGAATTGAAGGGCTGAACACCGGGGAG. Residues: CASRIEGLNTGE. The full-length CDR3 reads as CASRIEGLNTGELFF. Looking up the rest from reference TRBV2 and TRBJ2-2 gives the full variable domain: EPEVTQTPSHQVTQMGQEVILRCVPISNHLYFYWYRQILGQKVEFLVSFYNNEISEKSEIFDDQFSVERPDGSNFTLKIRSTKLEDSAMYFCASRIEGLNTGELFFGEGSRLTVL.

This clone was recorded at least ten times. The CDR3 end lies 3 residues beyond the end of the read and is filled in from the germline J gene. The chain employs TRBV20-1 and TRBJ2-7, with TRBD1 identical over 7 bases. The trim removed 6 bases at V and 2 bases at J, leaving 10 bases unmatched. This CDR3 is 14 amino acids long. The V gene's germline CDR1 is DFQATT and CDR2 SNEGSKA (reference sequence). The CDR3 loop reads CSAEGDRSTYEQYF. The CDR3 DNA, read in part, is TGCAGTGCAGAGGGGGACAGATCTACCTACGAG.

Ten or more counts support this clone. The read terminates 3 residues ahead of where the CDR3 ends, so the germline J gene completes it. The chain joins TRBV5-1 to TRBJ1-2; 7 nucleotides line up with TRBD1. CDR3 length: 14 amino acids. Germline-derived CDR1 and CDR2 are SGHRS and YFSETQ. Trimming cost V 0 bases and J 4 bases; bases outside gene matches: 3. This CDR3 is CASSLEWTGYGYTF. The part of the CDR3 DNA that was read is TGCGCCAGCAGCTTGGAATGGACAGGCTATGGC.

In the case of this clone: The read halts 3 residues ahead of the CDR3 end, with the missing end drawn from the germline J gene. The rearrangement joins TRBV11-1 to TRBJ2-7; tentatively, D is TRBD2 (5 bases). Germline-derived CDR1 and CDR2 are SGHAT and FQDESV (reference sequence). The V end was cut by 3 bases, the J end by 1 base, with 10 bases between. The CDR3 runs 14 residues. The CDR3 region is CASSFQRNSYEQYF. The sequenced CDR3 bases are TGTGCCAGCAGCTTCCAGCGGAATTCCTACGAG.

This clone occurred many times. One junction end disagrees with the germline gene, perhaps due to a read error. The missing CDR3 end, 3 residues past where the read stops, is filled in from the germline J gene. In the same sample, other DNA sequences code for this CDR3. V is TRBV28 and J is TRBJ2-3; D may be TRBD1 (5 bases). CDR3 length equals 14 residues. Germline CDR1 MDHEN, CDR2 SYDVKM. The sequenced part of the CDR3 DNA is TGCGCCAGCACCCCGGACACAACCACAGATACG. Its protein product is CASTPDTTTDT. The entire CDR3 protein reads CASTPDTTTDTQYF. The full variable domain, rest sourced from reference TRBV28 and TRBJ2-3, is DVKVTQSSRYLVKRTGEKVFLECVQDMDHENMFWYRQDPGLGLRLIYFSYDVKMKEKGDIPEGYSVSREKKERFSLILESASTNQTSMYLCASTPDTTTDTQYFGPGTRLTVL.

This clone was picked up many times. Read data end 3 residues before the CDR3 end; the end is taken from the germline J gene. This chain uses TRBV4-1 with TRBJ2-7; 10 bases align to TRBD2. The CDR3 has 17 amino acids. Looked up from germline, CDR1 is MGHRA and CDR2 is YSYEKL. Losses at the gene ends were 0 bases for V and 3 bases for J; bases not matched to a gene: 8. CDR3 protein: CASSQDVAASGSYEQYF. Partial CDR3 DNA: TGCGCCAGCAGCCAAGACGTCGCGGCTAGCGGGAGCTACGAG.

This clone showed up many times. The DNA read from the CDR3 is TGTGCCAGCAGCTTCAAGGGGAACTATGGC. Translation: CASSFKGNYG. The entire CDR3 protein is CASSFKGNYGYTF. The V call is TRBV7-2, the J call TRBJ1-2, with TRBD1 as a possible D gene (5 bases). Coverage ceases 3 residues before the CDR3 finishes, and the germline J gene fills in the end. Trimming removed 3 bases from V and 2 bases from J, with 7 bases in between. Germline CDR1 SGHTA, CDR2 FQGNSA. This CDR3 has 13 residues.

This clone was found many times. The read ends 3 residues early relative to the CDR3; the germline J gene fills the gap. The J gene is TRBJ1-1, the V gene TRBV20-1, with TRBD1 as a possible D gene (6 bases). Deletions cut 4 bases from V and 2 bases from J, with 11 bases between. The germline CDR1 and CDR2 sequences are DFQATT and SNEGSKA (reference sequence). This CDR3 is 13 amino acids long. CDR3 in amino acids: CSAKGGANTEAFF. The sequenced part of the CDR3 DNA is TGCAGTGCTAAAGGGGGGGCCAACACTGAA.

This clone has a count of ten or more. The read terminates 3 residues before the CDR3 end, so the remaining end is supplied by the germline J gene. The chain has TRBV28 and TRBJ2-3; 7 nucleotides match TRBD2. This CDR3 spans 17 amino acids. After removal of 4 bases from V and 0 bases from J, the junction contained 10 bases not matched to a gene. In germline, CDR1 is MDHEN, CDR2 SYDVKM. The CDR3 region is CASSYTLTSESTDTQYF. CDR3 DNA (partial): TGTGCCAGCAGTTATACACTCACTAGCGAGAGCACAGATACG.

This clone was observed many times. With the read ending 3 residues before the CDR3 end, the germline J gene is used to fill in that end. The chain combines TRBV7-2 with TRBJ1-5; tentatively, D is TRBD1 (5 bases). Germline V gene data show CDR1 as SGHTA and CDR2 as FQGNSA. The CDR3 consists of 15 residues. Trimming cost V 3 bases and J 6 bases, with 15 bases left between them. CDR3 in amino acids: CASSLGGGFGQPQHF. Partial CDR3 DNA: TGTGCCAGCAGCTTGGGGGGTGGGTTCGGTCAGCCC.

This clone showed up many times. The sequence runs out 3 residues before the end of the CDR3; the remainder is reconstructed from the germline J gene. The chain is built from TRBV5-4 and TRBJ2-5; maybe TRBD1 (6 bases). This CDR3 has 13 amino acids. V was trimmed by 3 bases and J by 3 bases, leaving 9 bases between them. In germline, CDR1 is SGHNT, CDR2 YYREEE (reference sequence). CDR3 bases read: TGTGCCAGCAGCTCGCCAGGGGAAGAGACC. It is translated as CASSSPGEET. The CDR3, in full, reads CASSSPGEETQYF.